The 23 T cell receptor beta chains below were found in one sample sequenced in a study of response to subunit inactivated influenza vaccine. TCRdb re-called the RT-PCR reads with MiXCR, one entry per CDR3 protein. The sample shows more than 700,000 distinct CDR3 sequences, around 21% of them seen only once. The sequences come from PBMCs from blood, collected roughly 5 days after vaccination. The receptor set was obtained from a man aged 50 to 59 who received an inactivated influenza vaccine.

This clonotype showed up just a few times. The CDR3 DNA is TGTGCCAGCAGCTCCCCGGGACTACCGACGGGGAATGAGCAGTTCTTC. It encodes CASSSPGLPTGNEQFF. The chain uses TRBV28 and TRBJ2-1; 7 positions match TRBD2. Germline V gives CDR1 MDHEN, CDR2 SYDVKM. V dropped 6 bases and J dropped 7; count of bases not matched to a gene: 15. The CDR3 has 16 residues.

This rearrangement joins TRBV4-3 to TRBJ1-1; TRBD1 is a possible D gene (5 bases). The CDR3 has 15 residues. Germline V gene data show CDR1 as LGHNA and CDR2 as YSLEER. V was pared by 1 base and J by 5 bases, with 14 bases between. The chain's CDR3 is CASSQGGGAPTEAFF. Here the CDR3 DNA reads TGCGCCAGCAGCCAAGGGGGAGGGGCACCGACTGAAGCTTTCTTT.

CDR3 bases: TGCAGTGCTAGCGGACAGAACACTGAAGCTTTCTTT. Amino acid sequence: CSASGQNTEAFF. The chain recombines TRBV20-1 with TRBJ1-1; maybe TRBD1 (5 bases). Germline V CDR1 and CDR2: DFQATT, SNEGSKA (reference sequence). The CDR3 loop spans 12 amino acids. The V end lost 3 bases, the J end lost 1 base, and 6 bases lay between the germline ends.

In this sample, this clonotype turned up many times. The genes are TRBV27 and TRBJ2-2; TRBD1 agrees at 10 bases. Germline CDR1 is MNHEY and CDR2 is SMNVEV (reference sequence). The CDR3 runs 17 residues. Unmatched junction bases numbered 13, after V lost 5 bases and J lost 7 bases. CDR3: CASSGTGQGYYGGELFF. The CDR3 DNA sequence: TGTGCCAGCAGTGGCACGGGACAGGGGTATTATGGCGGGGAGCTGTTTTTT.

This clonotype was detected only a few times. The chain joins TRBV20-1 to TRBJ2-2, with TRBD2 matching 7 bases. Germline V gives CDR1 DFQATT, CDR2 SNEGSKA (reference sequence). The CDR3 is made up of 14 amino acids. J gave up 6 bases and V 1 base, and 5 bases lay outside the gene matches. CDR3 nucleotide sequence: TGCAGTGCTAGAGGGGGACTACCTCCCGGGGAGCTGTTTTTT. It translates to CSARGGLPPGELFF.

At least ten counts were recorded for this clonotype. The V and J genes are TRBV29-1 and TRBJ2-3; D is tentatively TRBD1 or TRBD2 (6 bases each). The germline gives CDR1 SQVTM, CDR2 ANQGSEA. This CDR3 region has 15 residues. The V end was cut by 1 base, the J end by 2 bases, with 13 bases between. This chain's CDR3 is CSVEGGASATDTQYF. The CDR3, as DNA: TGCAGCGTTGAAGGGGGGGCGTCGGCCACAGATACGCAGTATTTT.

J is TRBJ2-5 and V is TRBV9, with TRBD1 identical over 8 bases. This CDR3 has 16 residues. Germline assignment: CDR1 SGDLS and CDR2 YYNGEE. With V trimmed by 3 bases and J by 1 base, 8 bases remained unmatched. Written as DNA, the CDR3 is TGTGCCAGCAGCGGCCAGACAGGGGCGTTCCAAGAGACCCAGTACTTC. It specifies CASSGQTGAFQETQYF. Based on the CDR3 plus reference TRBV9 and TRBJ2-5, the full variable domain is DSGVTQTPKHLITATGQRVTLRCSPRSGDLSVYWYQQSLDQGLQFLIQYYNGEERAKGNILERFSAQQFPDLHSELNLSSLELGDSALYFCASSGQTGAFQETQYFGPGTRLLVL.

Only a few counts were recorded for this clonotype. This sequence joins TRBV4-1 and TRBJ1-5; D not certain. This CDR3 has 15 residues. V gave up 3 bases and J gave up 1 base, with 10 bases separating them. Germline CDR1 reads MGHRA; CDR2 reads YSYEKL. The CDR3 DNA is TGCGCCAGCAGCCAGACCCTCCTAAGCAATCAGCCCCAGCATTTT. It yields the protein CASSQTLLSNQPQHF.

This clonotype was detected a few times. The V and J genes are TRBV2 and TRBJ2-7; 12 bases line up with TRBD1. The ends lost 6 bases at V and 3 bases at J; junction bases unmatched: 3. This CDR3 is 14 amino acids long. In germline, CDR1 is SNHLY, CDR2 FYNNEI. CDR3 sequence reads: CASRGDRGLYEQYF. The DNA for the CDR3 is TGTGCCAGCAGAGGGGACAGGGGGCTCTACGAGCAGTACTTC.

The chain recombines TRBV28 with TRBJ2-3; D remains unclear. Germline V gives CDR1 MDHEN, CDR2 SYDVKM. Trimming cost V 1 base and J 0 bases, with 8 bases left between them. The CDR3 runs to 15 residues. CDR3 in DNA: TGTGCCAGCAGTTTATCGCTGGGGAGCACAGATACGCAGTATTTT. This codes for CASSLSLGSTDTQYF.

The V call is TRBV28, the J call TRBJ1-1; D remains ambiguous. Trimming took 3 bases from V and 4 from J, leaving 27 bases between them. The CDR3 covers 19 residues. The germline V gene has CDR1 MDHEN and CDR2 SYDVKM. This chain's CDR3 is CASSFGIAGLWERATEAFF. The CDR3 region has the DNA TGTGCCAGCAGTTTTGGGATTGCCGGACTCTGGGAGAGGGCCACTGAAGCTTTCTTT.

The CDR3 protein is CASSYSGTPGETQYF. As DNA, the CDR3 is TGTGCCAGCAGTTACTCCGGGACACCTGGGGAGACCCAGTACTTC. This chain uses TRBV12-3 or TRBV12-4 with TRBJ2-5; the D gene is possibly TRBD1 (6 bases). The CDR3 totals 15 residues. Trimming pared 4 bases from V and 5 bases from J, leaving 17 bases between.

The J gene is TRBJ1-1, the V gene TRBV30, with D unresolved. CDR1 and CDR2 from the germline V gene are GTSNPN and SVGIG (reference sequence). Deletions cut 0 bases from V and 1 base from J, with 6 bases between. The CDR3 contains 13 residues. The CDR3 sequence is CAWSVGRNTEAFF. DNA of the CDR3: TGTGCCTGGAGTGTAGGGCGGAACACTGAAGCTTTCTTT.

The chain combines TRBV12-3 or TRBV12-4 with TRBJ2-1, with D uncertain. CDR3 length: 15 amino acids. V dropped 1 base and J dropped 0 bases, with 7 bases sitting between them. This CDR3 reads CASSLGVSSYNEQFF. CDR3 in DNA: TGTGCCAGCAGTTTAGGGGTCAGCTCCTACAATGAGCAGTTCTTC.

This clonotype has a handful of counts. The rearrangement links TRBV5-1 to TRBJ2-7, with 9 nucleotides matching TRBD2. There are 15 residues in the CDR3. Unmatched junction bases numbered 6, after V lost 2 bases and J lost 3 bases. Germline lookup yields CDR1 SGHRS and CDR2 YFSETQ. The chain's CDR3 is CASSFGGSGGYEQYF. CDR3 coding DNA: TGCGCCAGCAGCTTTGGCGGTAGCGGGGGCTACGAGCAGTACTTC.

The chain employs TRBV24-1 and TRBJ2-2, with D unresolved. This CDR3 is built from 14 residues. CDR1 and CDR2 (germline): KGHDR, SFDVKD. V was shortened by 1 base and J by 4 bases, with 6 bases between the two germline ends. The CDR3 loop reads CATSDFPATGELFF. The CDR3, as DNA: TGTGCCACCAGTGATTTTCCAGCCACCGGGGAGCTGTTTTTT.

This clonotype was found many times. The rearrangement joins TRBV27 to TRBJ2-5; 8 bases match TRBD2. The germline V gene encodes CDR1 MNHEY and CDR2 SMNVEV (reference sequence). The J segment lost 4 bases and the V segment lost 8 bases, leaving 9 bases of the junction unmatched. The length of the CDR3 is 14 residues. CDR3 in DNA: TGTGCCAGCGGGGCCGGGACTAGAGCAGAGACCCAGTACTTC. This encodes CASGAGTRAETQYF.

This clonotype was seen a few times. The chain employs TRBV6-2 or TRBV6-3 and TRBJ2-7; D might be TRBD1 (6 bases). V lost 6 bases to trimming and J lost 2 bases, with 17 bases between them. Germline loops: CDR1 MNHEY, CDR2 SVGEGT. The CDR3 is 15 residues long. The CDR3 DNA reads TGTGCCAGCAGACATACCCAGACAGGAGCCTACGAGCAGTACTTC. This sequence encodes CASRHTQTGAYEQYF.

This clonotype came up a few times. This chain uses TRBV9 with TRBJ2-1; 11 bases map to TRBD2. CDR1 is SGDLS and CDR2 is YYNGEE in the germline V gene. The trim removed 4 bases at V and 6 bases at J, leaving 9 bases unmatched. The CDR3 loop spans 16 amino acids. CDR3 protein: CASSPQLAGEVNEQFF. CDR3 sequence (DNA): TGTGCCAGCAGCCCTCAACTAGCGGGAGAGGTCAATGAGCAGTTCTTC.

The rearrangement links TRBV20-1 to TRBJ2-7; D may correspond to TRBD1 or TRBD2 (7 bases each). This CDR3 region has 14 residues. Germline-derived CDR1 and CDR2 are DFQATT and SNEGSKA (reference sequence). The V end was cut by 2 bases, the J end by 5 bases, with 16 bases between. CDR3 protein: CSARLPGGGDEQYF. Written as DNA, the CDR3 is TGCAGTGCTAGATTGCCAGGGGGGGGAGACGAGCAGTACTTC.

This clonotype came up a few times. The chain carries TRBV7-9 and TRBJ2-1; 7 bases agree with TRBD2. Germline V gene lookup returns CDR1 SEHNR and CDR2 FQNEAQ (reference sequence). V was clipped by 5 bases and J by 7 bases; unmatched bases: 11. This CDR3 is 15 amino acids long. CDR3 protein: CASSLSAGVRNEQFF. The CDR3 coding sequence is TGTGCCAGCAGCCTATCGGCGGGGGTTAGGAATGAGCAGTTCTTC.

The rearrangement links TRBV5-1 to TRBJ1-4; D is unclear. This CDR3 is 16 amino acids long. The germline gives CDR1 SGHRS, CDR2 YFSETQ. V was clipped by 0 bases and J by 7 bases, with 16 bases between them. The CDR3: CASSLALGRGAEKLFF. DNA for the CDR3: TGCGCCAGCAGCTTGGCCCTTGGGCGGGGTGCTGAAAAACTGTTTTTT.

This clonotype was seen more than once but under ten times. The rearrangement joins TRBV10-3 to TRBJ2-2, with 11 bases fitting TRBD2. In germline, CDR1 is ENHRY, CDR2 SYGVKD. The CDR3 loop spans 16 amino acids. After removal of 0 bases from V and 4 bases from J, the junction contained 1 base not matched to a gene. The CDR3 nucleotides are TGTGCCATCAGTGAGTCGACTAGCGGGGCCACCGGGGAGCTGTTTTTT. Translated, it gives CAISESTSGATGELFF.